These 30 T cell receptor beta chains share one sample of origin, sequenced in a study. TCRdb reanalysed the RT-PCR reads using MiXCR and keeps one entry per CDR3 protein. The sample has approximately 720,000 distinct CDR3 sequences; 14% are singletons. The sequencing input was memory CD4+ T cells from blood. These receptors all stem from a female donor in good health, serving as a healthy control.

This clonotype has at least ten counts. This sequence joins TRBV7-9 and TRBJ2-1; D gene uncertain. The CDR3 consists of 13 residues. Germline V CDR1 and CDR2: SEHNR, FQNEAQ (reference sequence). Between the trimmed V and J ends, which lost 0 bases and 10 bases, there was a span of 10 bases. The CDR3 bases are TGTGCCAGCAGCTTAGCGACTGGGATGGAGCAGTTCTTC. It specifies CASSLATGMEQFF.

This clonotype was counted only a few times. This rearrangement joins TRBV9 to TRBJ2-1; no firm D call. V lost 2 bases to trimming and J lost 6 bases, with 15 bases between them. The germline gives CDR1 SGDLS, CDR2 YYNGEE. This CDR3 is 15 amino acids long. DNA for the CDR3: TGTGCCAGCAGCGTGGCGGAGAACCCCTCCAATGAGCAGTTCTTC. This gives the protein CASSVAENPSNEQFF.

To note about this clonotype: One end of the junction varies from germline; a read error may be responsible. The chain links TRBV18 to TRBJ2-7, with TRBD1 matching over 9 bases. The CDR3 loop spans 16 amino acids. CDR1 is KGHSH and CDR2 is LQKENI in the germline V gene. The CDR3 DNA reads TGTGCCAGCTCAACACCATCGGGACAGGGTAGGAGCGAGCAGTACTTC. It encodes CASSTPSGQGRSEQYF.

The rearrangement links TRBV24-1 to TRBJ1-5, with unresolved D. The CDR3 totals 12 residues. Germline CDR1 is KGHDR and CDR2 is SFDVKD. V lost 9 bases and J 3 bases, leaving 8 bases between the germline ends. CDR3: CATQSPNQPQHF. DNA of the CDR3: TGTGCCACCCAATCCCCCAATCAGCCCCAGCATTTT.

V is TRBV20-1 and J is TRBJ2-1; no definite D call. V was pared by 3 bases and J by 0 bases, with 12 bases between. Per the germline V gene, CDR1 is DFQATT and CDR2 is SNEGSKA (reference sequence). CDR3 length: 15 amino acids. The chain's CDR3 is CSASQAKSSYNEQFF. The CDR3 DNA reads TGCAGTGCTAGTCAAGCGAAAAGCTCCTACAATGAGCAGTTCTTC.

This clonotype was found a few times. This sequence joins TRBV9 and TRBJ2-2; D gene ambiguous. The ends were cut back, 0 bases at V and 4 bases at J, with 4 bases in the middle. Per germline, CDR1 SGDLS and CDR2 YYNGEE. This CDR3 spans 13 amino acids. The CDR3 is CASSVVSTGELFF. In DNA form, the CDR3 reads TGTGCCAGCAGCGTAGTAAGCACCGGGGAGCTGTTTTTT.

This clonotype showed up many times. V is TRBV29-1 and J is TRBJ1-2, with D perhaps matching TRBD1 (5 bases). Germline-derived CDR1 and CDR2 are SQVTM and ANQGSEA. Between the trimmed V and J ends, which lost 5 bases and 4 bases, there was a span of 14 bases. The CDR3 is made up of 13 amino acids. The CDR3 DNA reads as TGCAGCGTTAGCCGGGGGGGGTCCTATGGCTACACCTTC. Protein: CSVSRGGSYGYTF.

The CDR3 sequence is CASSLIAGGPHFPDTQYF. DNA for the CDR3: TGTGCCAGCAGCTTGATAGCGGGAGGGCCTCATTTCCCAGATACGCAGTATTTT. The chain has TRBV7-9 and TRBJ2-3, with 11 bases aligning to TRBD2. V lost 3 bases and J lost 4; bases outside the gene matches: 12. The CDR3 has 18 residues. The V gene's germline CDR1 is SEHNR and CDR2 FQNEAQ (reference sequence). Together with reference TRBV7-9 and TRBJ2-3, the CDR3 gives the full variable domain: DTGVSQNPRHKITKRGQNVTFRCDPISEHNRLYWYRQTLGQGPEFLTYFQNEAQLEKSRLLSDRFSAERPKGSFSTLEIQRTEQGDSAMYLCASSLIAGGPHFPDTQYFGPGTRLTVL.

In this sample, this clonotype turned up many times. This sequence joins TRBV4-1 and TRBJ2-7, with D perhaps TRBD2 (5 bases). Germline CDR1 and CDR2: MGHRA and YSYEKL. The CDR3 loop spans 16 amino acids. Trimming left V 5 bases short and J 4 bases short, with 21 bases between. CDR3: CASSDPRPTNLYEQYF. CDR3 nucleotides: TGCGCCAGCAGCGATCCCCGCCCGACTAACCTGTACGAGCAGTACTTC.

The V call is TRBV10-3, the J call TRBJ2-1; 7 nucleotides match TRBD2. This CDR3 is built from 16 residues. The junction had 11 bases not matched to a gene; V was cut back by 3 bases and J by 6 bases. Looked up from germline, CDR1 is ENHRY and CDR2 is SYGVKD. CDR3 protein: CAISDAPGGRGNEQFF. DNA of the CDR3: TGTGCCATCAGTGACGCCCCCGGGGGGAGAGGCAATGAGCAGTTCTTC.

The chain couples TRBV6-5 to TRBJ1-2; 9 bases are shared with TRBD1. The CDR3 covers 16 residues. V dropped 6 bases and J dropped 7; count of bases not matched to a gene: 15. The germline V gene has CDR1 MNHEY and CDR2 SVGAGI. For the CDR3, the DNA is TGTGCCAGCAGGCCCGGGACAGGGAGATTTAGAGGTGGCTACACCTTC. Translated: CASRPGTGRFRGGYTF.

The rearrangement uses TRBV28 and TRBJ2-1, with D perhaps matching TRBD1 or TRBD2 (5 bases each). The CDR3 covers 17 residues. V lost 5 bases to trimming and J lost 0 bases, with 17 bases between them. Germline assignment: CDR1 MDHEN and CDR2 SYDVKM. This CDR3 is CASSPRPGTRSYNEQFF. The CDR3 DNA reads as TGTGCCAGCAGTCCTAGGCCAGGGACCCGCTCCTACAATGAGCAGTTCTTC. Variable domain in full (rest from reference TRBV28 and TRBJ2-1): DVKVTQSSRYLVKRTGEKVFLECVQDMDHENMFWYRQDPGLGLRLIYFSYDVKMKEKGDIPEGYSVSREKKERFSLILESASTNQTSMYLCASSPRPGTRSYNEQFFGPGTRLTVL.

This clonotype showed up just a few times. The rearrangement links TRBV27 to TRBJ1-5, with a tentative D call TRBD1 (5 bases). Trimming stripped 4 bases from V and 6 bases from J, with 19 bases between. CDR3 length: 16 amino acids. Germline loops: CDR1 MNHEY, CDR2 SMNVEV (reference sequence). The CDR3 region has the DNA TGTGCCAGCAGTTATAGGGCCGGGGCCCCCATTCAGCCCCAGCATTTT. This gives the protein CASSYRAGAPIQPQHF.

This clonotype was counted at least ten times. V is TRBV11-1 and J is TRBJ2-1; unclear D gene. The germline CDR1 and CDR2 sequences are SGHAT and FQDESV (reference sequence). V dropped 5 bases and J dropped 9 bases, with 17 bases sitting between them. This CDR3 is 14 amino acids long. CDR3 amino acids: CASSPSLLSGEQFF. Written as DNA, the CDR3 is TGTGCCAGCAGCCCATCTCTCCTAAGTGGTGAGCAGTTCTTC. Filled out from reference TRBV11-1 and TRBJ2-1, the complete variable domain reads EAEVAQSPRYKITEKSQAVAFWCDPISGHATLYWYRQILGQGPELLVQFQDESVVDDSQLPKDRFSAERLKGVDSTLKIQPAELGDSAMYLCASSPSLLSGEQFFGPGTRLTVL.

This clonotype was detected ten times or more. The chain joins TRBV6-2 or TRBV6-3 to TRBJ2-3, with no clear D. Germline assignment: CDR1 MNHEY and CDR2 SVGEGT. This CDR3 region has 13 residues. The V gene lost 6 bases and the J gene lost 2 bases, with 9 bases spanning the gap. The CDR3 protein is CASSQLDTDTQYF. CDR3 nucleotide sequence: TGTGCCAGCAGCCAATTGGACACAGATACGCAGTATTTT.

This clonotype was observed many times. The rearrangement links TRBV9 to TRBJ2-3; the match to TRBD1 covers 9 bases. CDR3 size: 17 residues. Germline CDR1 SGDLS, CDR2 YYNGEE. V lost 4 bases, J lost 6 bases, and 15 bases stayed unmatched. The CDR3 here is CASSPHRGPGIADTQYF. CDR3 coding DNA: TGTGCCAGCAGCCCTCACAGGGGGCCTGGCATTGCGGATACGCAGTATTTT.

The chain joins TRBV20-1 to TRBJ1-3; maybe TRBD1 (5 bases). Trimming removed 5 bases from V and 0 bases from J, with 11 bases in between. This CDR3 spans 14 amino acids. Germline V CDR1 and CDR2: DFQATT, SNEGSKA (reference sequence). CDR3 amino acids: CSADGASSGNTIYF. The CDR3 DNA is TGCAGTGCTGACGGGGCTAGCTCTGGAAACACCATATATTTT.

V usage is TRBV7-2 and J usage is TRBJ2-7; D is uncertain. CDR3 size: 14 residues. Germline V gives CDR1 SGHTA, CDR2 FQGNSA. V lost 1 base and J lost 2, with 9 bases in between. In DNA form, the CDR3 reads TGTGCCAGCAGCTTAGATGCGGTGGCCTACGAGCAGTACTTC. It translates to CASSLDAVAYEQYF.

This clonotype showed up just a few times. In nucleotides, the CDR3 is TGTGCCACCTCAAAATTAGGGTTGCAGGTCGGTCAGCCCCAGCATTTT. Translation gives CATSKLGLQVGQPQHF. The chain recombines TRBV7-2 with TRBJ1-5; D remains unclear. There are 16 residues in the CDR3. CDR1 is SGHTA, CDR2 FQGNSA, per germline. V lost 10 bases and J lost 6, with 25 bases in between.

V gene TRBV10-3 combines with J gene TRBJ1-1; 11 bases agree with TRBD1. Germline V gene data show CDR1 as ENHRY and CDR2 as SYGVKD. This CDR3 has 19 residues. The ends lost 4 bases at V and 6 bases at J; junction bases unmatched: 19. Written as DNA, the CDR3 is TGTGCCATCAGTGGGGGTTTAGGGGACAGGGGGGGATTCGGCCCTGAAGCTTTCTTT. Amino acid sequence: CAISGGLGDRGGFGPEAFF.

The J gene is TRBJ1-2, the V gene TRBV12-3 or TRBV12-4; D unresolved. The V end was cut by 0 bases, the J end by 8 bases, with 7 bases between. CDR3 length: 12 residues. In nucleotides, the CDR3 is TGTGCCAGCAGTTTAGCGCCCCCGGGCTACACCTTC. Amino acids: CASSLAPPGYTF.

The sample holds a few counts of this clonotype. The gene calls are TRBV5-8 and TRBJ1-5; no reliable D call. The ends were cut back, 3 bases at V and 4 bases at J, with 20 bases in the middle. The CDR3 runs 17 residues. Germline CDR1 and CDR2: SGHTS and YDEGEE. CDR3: CASSSFYGTAMNQPQHF. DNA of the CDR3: TGTGCCAGCAGCTCGTTTTATGGCACAGCGATGAATCAGCCCCAGCATTTT.

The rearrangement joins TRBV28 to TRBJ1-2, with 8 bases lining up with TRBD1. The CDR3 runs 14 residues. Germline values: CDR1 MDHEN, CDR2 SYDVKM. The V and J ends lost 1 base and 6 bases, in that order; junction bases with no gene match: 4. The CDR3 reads CASSLFPDRDGYTF. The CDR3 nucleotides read TGTGCCAGCAGTTTATTCCCGGACAGGGATGGCTACACCTTC.

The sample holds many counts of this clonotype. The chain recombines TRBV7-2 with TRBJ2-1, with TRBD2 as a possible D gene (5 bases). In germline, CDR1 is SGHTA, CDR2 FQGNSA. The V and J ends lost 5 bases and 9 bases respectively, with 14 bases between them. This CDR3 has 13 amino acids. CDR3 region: CASSLDRRGEQFF. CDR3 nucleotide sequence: TGTGCCAGCAGCCTGGACCGTCGGGGTGAGCAGTTCTTC.

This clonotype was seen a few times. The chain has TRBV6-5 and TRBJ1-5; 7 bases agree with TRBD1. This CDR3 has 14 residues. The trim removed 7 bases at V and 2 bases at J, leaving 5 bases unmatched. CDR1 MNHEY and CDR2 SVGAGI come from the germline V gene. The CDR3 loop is CASKTGQGNQPQHF. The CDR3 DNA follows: TGTGCCAGCAAGACAGGACAGGGCAATCAGCCCCAGCATTTT.

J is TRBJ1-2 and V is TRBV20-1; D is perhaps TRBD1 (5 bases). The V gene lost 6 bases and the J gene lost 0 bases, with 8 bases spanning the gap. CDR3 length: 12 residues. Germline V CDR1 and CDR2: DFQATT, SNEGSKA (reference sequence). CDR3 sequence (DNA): TGCAGTGCCGCGACAGCTAACTATGGCTACACCTTC. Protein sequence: CSAATANYGYTF.

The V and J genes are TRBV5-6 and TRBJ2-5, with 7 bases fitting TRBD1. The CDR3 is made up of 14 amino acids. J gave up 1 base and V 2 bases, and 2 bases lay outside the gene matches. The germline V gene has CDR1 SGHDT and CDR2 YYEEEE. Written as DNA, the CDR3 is TGTGCCAGCAGCTTACAGGGGCCCCAAGAGACCCAGTACTTC. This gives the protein CASSLQGPQETQYF.

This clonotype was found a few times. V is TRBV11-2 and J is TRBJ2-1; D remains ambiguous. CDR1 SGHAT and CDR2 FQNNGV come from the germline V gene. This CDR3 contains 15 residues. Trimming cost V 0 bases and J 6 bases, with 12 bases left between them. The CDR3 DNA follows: TGTGCCAGCAGCTTAGATCGCCCTACGAGCAATGAGCAGTTCTTC. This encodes CASSLDRPTSNEQFF.

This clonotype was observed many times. The CDR3 protein is CASSLVGTGYNEQFF. CDR3 coding DNA: TGTGCCAGCAGCTTGGTAGGGACGGGATACAATGAGCAGTTCTTC. The chain is built from TRBV5-6 and TRBJ2-1; D possibly matches TRBD1 or TRBD2 (5 bases each). V was trimmed by 0 bases and J by 4 bases, leaving 11 bases between them. Looked up from germline, CDR1 is SGHDT and CDR2 is YYEEEE. The CDR3 extends over 15 amino acids.

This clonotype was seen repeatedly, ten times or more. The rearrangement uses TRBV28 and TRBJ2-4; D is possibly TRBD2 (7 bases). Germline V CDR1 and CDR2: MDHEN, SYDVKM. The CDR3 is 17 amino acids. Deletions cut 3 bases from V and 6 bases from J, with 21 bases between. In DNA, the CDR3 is TGTGCCAGCAGTTTTCGAGGCGGGGGCAGATGGCTAAACATTCAGTACTTC. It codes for CASSFRGGGRWLNIQYF.